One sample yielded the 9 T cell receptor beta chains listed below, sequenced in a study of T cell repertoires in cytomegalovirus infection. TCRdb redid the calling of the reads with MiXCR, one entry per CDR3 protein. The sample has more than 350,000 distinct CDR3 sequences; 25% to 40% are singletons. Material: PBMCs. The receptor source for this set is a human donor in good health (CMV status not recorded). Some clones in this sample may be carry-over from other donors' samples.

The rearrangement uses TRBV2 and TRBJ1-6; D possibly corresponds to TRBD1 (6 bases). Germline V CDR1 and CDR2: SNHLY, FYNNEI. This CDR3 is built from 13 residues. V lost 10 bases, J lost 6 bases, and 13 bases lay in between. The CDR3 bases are TGTGCCACCAAGGGGGAATCTAATTCACCCCTCCACTTT. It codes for CATKGESNSPLHF.

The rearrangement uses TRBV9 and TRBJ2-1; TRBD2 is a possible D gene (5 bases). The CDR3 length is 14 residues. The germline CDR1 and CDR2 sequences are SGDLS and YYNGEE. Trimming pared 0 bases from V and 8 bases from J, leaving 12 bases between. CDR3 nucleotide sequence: TGTGCCAGCAGCGTAGTAGGCTGGCGGGATGAGCAGTTCTTC. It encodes CASSVVGWRDEQFF. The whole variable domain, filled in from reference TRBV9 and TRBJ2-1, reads DSGVTQTPKHLITATGQRVTLRCSPRSGDLSVYWYQQSLDQGLQFLIQYYNGEERAKGNILERFSAQQFPDLHSELNLSSLELGDSALYFCASSVVGWRDEQFFGPGTRLTVL.

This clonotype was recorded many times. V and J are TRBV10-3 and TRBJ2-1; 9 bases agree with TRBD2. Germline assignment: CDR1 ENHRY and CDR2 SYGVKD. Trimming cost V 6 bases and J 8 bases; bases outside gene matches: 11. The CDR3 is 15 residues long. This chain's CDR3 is CAIRALSGGSDEQFF. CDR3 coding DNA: TGTGCCATCAGGGCCCTTAGCGGGGGAAGCGATGAGCAGTTCTTC.

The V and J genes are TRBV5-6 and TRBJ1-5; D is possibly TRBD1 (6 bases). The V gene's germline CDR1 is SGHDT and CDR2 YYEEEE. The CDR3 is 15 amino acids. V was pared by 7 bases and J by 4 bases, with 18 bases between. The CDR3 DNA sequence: TGTGCCAGCGCCGGCCTTACAGGGAAGAATCAGCCCCAGCATTTT. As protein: CASAGLTGKNQPQHF.

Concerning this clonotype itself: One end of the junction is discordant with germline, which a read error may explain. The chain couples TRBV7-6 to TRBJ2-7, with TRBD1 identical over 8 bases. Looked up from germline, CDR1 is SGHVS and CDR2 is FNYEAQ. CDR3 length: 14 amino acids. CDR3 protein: CASSSGQGAYEKYF. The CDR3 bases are TGTGCCAGCAGCTCCGGACAGGGAGCCTACGAGAAGTACTTC.

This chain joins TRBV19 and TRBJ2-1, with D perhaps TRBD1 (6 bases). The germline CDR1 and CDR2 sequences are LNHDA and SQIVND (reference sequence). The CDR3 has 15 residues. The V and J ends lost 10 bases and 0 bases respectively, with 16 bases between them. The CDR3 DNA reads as TGTGCCACCCAGGAGAAGGACAGCTCCTACAATGAGCAGTTCTTC. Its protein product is CATQEKDSSYNEQFF.

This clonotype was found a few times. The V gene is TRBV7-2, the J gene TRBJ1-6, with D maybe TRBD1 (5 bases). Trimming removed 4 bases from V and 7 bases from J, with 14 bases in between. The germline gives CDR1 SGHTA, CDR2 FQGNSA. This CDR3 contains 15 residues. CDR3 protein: CASSSASTVNSPLHF. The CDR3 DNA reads TGTGCCAGCAGCTCCGCTTCGACAGTCAATTCACCCCTCCACTTT.

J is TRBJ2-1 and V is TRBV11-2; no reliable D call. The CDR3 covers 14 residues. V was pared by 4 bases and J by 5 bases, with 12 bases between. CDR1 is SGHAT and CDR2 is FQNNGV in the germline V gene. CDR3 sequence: CASSSGVGDNEQFF. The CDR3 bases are TGTGCCAGCAGCTCGGGTGTTGGTGACAATGAGCAGTTCTTC.

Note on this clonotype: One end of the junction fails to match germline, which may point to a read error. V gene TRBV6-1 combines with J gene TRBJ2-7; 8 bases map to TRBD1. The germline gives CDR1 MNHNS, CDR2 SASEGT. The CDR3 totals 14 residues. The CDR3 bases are TGTGCCAGCAGTGAACAGGGGGCGGGCTATGAGCATTACTTC. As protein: CASSEQGAGYEHYF.